Shown below are 25 T cell receptor beta chains from a single sample sequenced in a study of post-analysis software for immune sequencing data. Prepared libraries of TCR beta cDNA carried unique molecular identifiers. TCRdb reanalysed the PCR reads using MiXCR and keeps one entry per CDR3 protein. The sample comprises 150,000 to 200,000 distinct CDR3 sequences, about 36% of which are singletons, and under 30% rests with the top ten. Sequenced here: blood, sampled after autologous hematopoietic stem cell transplantation. The receptors stem from a girl aged 10-17 years with multiple sclerosis.

J is TRBJ2-7 and V is TRBV3-1, with D unresolved. The last part of the DNA fits TRBJ2-5 better; the J call may be wrong. Per the germline V gene, CDR1 is LGHDT and CDR2 is YNNKEL (reference sequence). The CDR3 contains 13 residues. The CDR3 is CASSQDHSATQYF. The CDR3 DNA follows: TGTGCCAGCAGCCAAGACCACTCTGCGACCCAGTACTTC.

The rearrangement joins TRBV5-6 to TRBJ2-1; TRBD1 matches 12 bases. The V and J ends lost 0 bases and 3 bases, in that order; junction bases with no gene match: 7. Germline CDR1 and CDR2: SGHDT and YYEEEE. This CDR3 is 18 amino acids long. CDR3 residues: CASSLVGTGGPYYNEQFF. The CDR3, as DNA: TGTGCCAGCAGCTTGGTAGGGACAGGGGGCCCCTACTACAATGAGCAGTTCTTC.

The CDR3 DNA sequence: TGTGCCAGCAGCCAAGTACCGACTAGCGGAGGCCCCTACAATGAGCAGTTCTTC. Translated: CASSQVPTSGGPYNEQFF. This rearrangement joins TRBV3-1 to TRBJ2-1; 9 nucleotides align to TRBD2. Germline CDR1 LGHDT, CDR2 YNNKEL (reference sequence). Trimming cost V 1 base and J 2 bases; bases outside gene matches: 9. This CDR3 has 18 residues.

The chain is built from TRBV7-6 and TRBJ2-3; D ambiguous. From germline, CDR1 is SGHVS and CDR2 FNYEAQ. V lost 6 bases and J 10 bases, leaving 17 bases between the germline ends. The CDR3 is made up of 13 amino acids. CDR3 in amino acids: CASSSRVAWAQYF. The CDR3 DNA follows: TGTGCCAGCAGTTCTCGAGTGGCCTGGGCGCAGTATTTT.

CDR3: CASRPPWTGEVWETQYF. CDR3 in DNA: TGTGCCAGCAGGCCCCCCTGGACAGGGGAAGTCTGGGAGACCCAGTACTTC. The gene calls are TRBV25-1 and TRBJ2-5; 9 nucleotides agree with TRBD1. V dropped 6 bases and J dropped 5; count of bases not matched to a gene: 16. The CDR3 runs to 17 residues. Germline V lookup: CDR1 MGHDK, CDR2 SYGVNS.

V and J are TRBV5-1 and TRBJ2-6; TRBD2 is a possible D gene (5 bases). The V gene's germline CDR1 is SGHRS and CDR2 YFSETQ. This CDR3 region has 15 residues. V was clipped by 7 bases and J by 1 base, with 12 bases between them. CDR3 in amino acids: CASAMGRSGANVLTF. In DNA form, the CDR3 reads TGCGCCAGCGCAATGGGGAGATCTGGGGCCAACGTCCTGACTTTC. The variable domain in full, with the rest retrieved from reference TRBV5-1 and TRBJ2-6, is KAGVTQTPRYLIKTRGQQVTLSCSPISGHRSVSWYQQTPGQGLQFLFEYFSETQRNKGNFPGRFSGRQFSNSRSEMNVSTLELGDSALYLCASAMGRSGANVLTFGAGSRLTVL.

The J gene is TRBJ2-7, the V gene TRBV7-2; unclear D gene. With 2 bases removed from V and 7 bases from J, the gap between germline ends came to 9 bases. Germline V gene data show CDR1 as SGHTA and CDR2 as FQGNSA. The length of the CDR3 is 12 residues. This chain's CDR3 is CASSLRGREQYF. The CDR3 DNA sequence: TGTGCCAGCAGCTTACGTGGGCGGGAGCAGTACTTC.

The chain has TRBV7-6 and TRBJ1-5; D is uncertain. Trimming cost V 4 bases and J 2 bases, with 9 bases left between them. Germline V gives CDR1 SGHVS, CDR2 FNYEAQ. The CDR3 has 14 amino acids. CDR3 coding DNA: TGTGCCAGCAGCTCAAGGGTAGGCAATCAGCCCCAGCATTTT. Residues: CASSSRVGNQPQHF.

This clonotype occurred a few times. V and J are TRBV11-2 and TRBJ2-3, with 8 bases identical to TRBD2. Germline loops: CDR1 SGHAT, CDR2 FQNNGV. V lost 0 bases, J lost 2 bases, and 10 bases stayed unmatched. The CDR3 contains 18 residues. The DNA of the CDR3 is TGTGCCAGCAGCTTAGATATATCGGCGGGAGGCATCACAGATACGCAGTATTTT. It specifies CASSLDISAGGITDTQYF.

The rearrangement uses TRBV3-1 and TRBJ2-7, with 7 bases lining up with TRBD2. Per the germline V gene, CDR1 is LGHDT and CDR2 is YNNKEL (reference sequence). V shed 4 bases, J shed 0 bases, and the junction held 9 bases outside the gene matches. The CDR3 loop spans 16 amino acids. The CDR3 protein is CASSPLRRGISYEQYF. The CDR3 DNA is TGTGCCAGCAGCCCCCTAAGGCGGGGGATCTCCTACGAGCAGTACTTC.

The chain couples TRBV7-6 to TRBJ2-7; unclear D gene. This CDR3 contains 12 residues. Trimming removed 0 bases at V and 5 bases at J, with 5 bases between. The germline gives CDR1 SGHVS, CDR2 FNYEAQ. The CDR3 here is CASSLADNEQYF. The CDR3 region has the DNA TGTGCCAGCAGCTTAGCCGACAACGAGCAGTACTTC.

This clonotype came up many times. The V call is TRBV6-2 or TRBV6-3, the J call TRBJ1-1; D remains ambiguous. Germline CDR1 MNHEY, CDR2 SVGEGT. V was trimmed by 0 bases and J by 2 bases, leaving 4 bases between them. CDR3 size: 13 residues. DNA for the CDR3: TGTGCCAGCAGTTACTCGGACAACACTGAAGCTTTCTTT. Its protein is CASSYSDNTEAFF.

The chain couples TRBV10-2 to TRBJ2-4; TRBD1 matches at 11 bases. The DNA end favors TRBJ2-5, so the J call may be wrong. Germline V gives CDR1 WSHSY, CDR2 SAAADI. CDR3 size: 16 residues. The CDR3 DNA follows: TGCGCCAGTTTAACAGGACAGGGGGCGTTTGGGGAGACCCAGTACTTC. Translated: CASLTGQGAFGETQYF.

This clonotype was seen at least ten times. The rearrangement links TRBV20-1 to TRBJ2-5; TRBD2 matches at 7 bases. This CDR3 is built from 14 residues. Germline CDR1 DFQATT, CDR2 SNEGSKA (reference sequence). After removal of 0 bases from V and 4 bases from J, the junction contained 5 bases not matched to a gene. Written as DNA, the CDR3 is TGCAGTGCTAGAGAGGGCGGGAGAGGAGAGACCCAGTACTTC. It specifies CSAREGGRGETQYF.

This clonotype was observed a few times. The chain couples TRBV10-3 to TRBJ2-4; D is undetermined. The CDR3 has 16 residues. Germline V gene lookup returns CDR1 ENHRY and CDR2 SYGVKD. Trimming cost V 0 bases and J 0 bases, with 9 bases left between them. Written as DNA, the CDR3 is TGTGCCATCAGTGAGTCGACGGCGGTAGCCAAAAACATTCAGTACTTC. Translation gives CAISESTAVAKNIQYF.

This clonotype has ten or more counts. The chain carries TRBV29-1 and TRBJ2-7, with D possibly being TRBD1 or TRBD2 (5 bases each). The germline V gene encodes CDR1 SQVTM and CDR2 ANQGSEA. This CDR3 has 15 amino acids. V was clipped by 4 bases and J by 1 base, with 17 bases between them. Here the CDR3 DNA reads TGCAGCGTTGCCTCGGGGCCCCCTCGGTCCTACGAGCAGTACTTC. It codes for CSVASGPPRSYEQYF.

V gene TRBV29-1 combines with J gene TRBJ2-7; no reliable D call. The CDR3 is made up of 11 amino acids. The ends were cut back, 2 bases at V and 3 bases at J, with 5 bases in the middle. The germline V gene encodes CDR1 SQVTM and CDR2 ANQGSEA. CDR3 bases: TGCAGCGTTGAAACCCACTACGAGCAGTACTTC. It yields the protein CSVETHYEQYF.

The genes are TRBV6-5 and TRBJ2-1; tentative D call: TRBD2 (6 bases). Germline V lookup: CDR1 MNHEY, CDR2 SVGAGI. The CDR3 is 15 amino acids. V dropped 0 bases and J dropped 2 bases, with 8 bases sitting between them. CDR3 sequence (DNA): TGTGCCAGCAGTTACTCGACGGGGGCCTACAATGAGCAGTTCTTC. Amino acids: CASSYSTGAYNEQFF.

This clonotype was detected only a few times. V usage is TRBV7-2 and J usage is TRBJ2-3; the D is unclear. Germline CDR1 is SGHTA and CDR2 is FQGNSA. Trimming shortened V by 1 base and J by 4 bases, and 6 bases separated the two germline ends. CDR3 length equals 13 residues. Here the CDR3 reads CASSLDPPDTQYF. The DNA of the CDR3 is TGTGCCAGCAGCTTAGATCCACCAGATACGCAGTATTTT.

V gene TRBV7-9 combines with J gene TRBJ2-7, with 8 bases identical to TRBD1. Germline V gene data show CDR1 as SEHNR and CDR2 as FQNEAQ (reference sequence). The length of the CDR3 is 13 residues. V was clipped by 4 bases and J by 3 bases; unmatched bases: 2. This chain's CDR3 is CASSSGQDYEQYF. The CDR3 DNA reads TGTGCCAGCAGCTCGGGACAGGACTACGAGCAGTACTTC.

This clonotype appeared many times. CDR3 amino acids: CAISGTQETQYF. The CDR3 nucleotides read TGTGCCATCAGTGGCACACAAGAGACCCAGTACTTC. J is TRBJ2-5 and V is TRBV10-3; no definite D call. V lost 4 bases, J lost 2 bases, and 5 bases lay in between. Germline V gives CDR1 ENHRY, CDR2 SYGVKD. CDR3 size: 12 residues.

This clonotype was picked up a small number of times. This sequence joins TRBV5-6 and TRBJ1-1; D uncertain. The CDR3 contains 15 residues. V was pared by 3 bases and J by 5 bases, with 17 bases between. The germline V gene encodes CDR1 SGHDT and CDR2 YYEEEE. Here the CDR3 reads CASSSQRGERTEAFF. As DNA, the CDR3 is TGTGCCAGCAGCTCCCAACGGGGTGAGAGGACTGAAGCTTTCTTT.

In this sample, this clonotype turned up a few times. Here the CDR3 reads CASSDRDNYGYTF. The CDR3 nucleotides are TGTGCCAGCAGTGACAGAGACAACTATGGCTACACCTTC. The V and J genes are TRBV6-4 and TRBJ1-2; D is uncertain. CDR3 length: 13 amino acids. Germline values: CDR1 MRHNA, CDR2 SNTAGT. The V end lost 2 bases, the J end lost 2 bases, and 6 bases lay between the germline ends.

This clonotype was picked up a small number of times. V usage is TRBV5-1 and J usage is TRBJ2-2, with 9 bases matching TRBD1. Germline CDR1 is SGHRS and CDR2 is YFSETQ. Trimming removed 6 bases from V and 3 bases from J; junction bases left unmatched: 6. The CDR3 spans 15 residues. CDR3 protein: CASTTDRGHTGELFF. Written as DNA, the CDR3 is TGCGCCAGCACCACGGACAGGGGCCACACCGGGGAGCTGTTTTTT.

The chain recombines TRBV12-3 or TRBV12-4 with TRBJ2-7; TRBD2 matches 10 bases. J gave up 5 bases and V 3 bases, and 7 bases lay outside the gene matches. This CDR3 comprises 15 residues. The CDR3 spells CASSFPGGLADEQYF. CDR3 bases: TGTGCCAGCAGTTTTCCGGGTGGACTAGCGGACGAGCAGTACTTC.